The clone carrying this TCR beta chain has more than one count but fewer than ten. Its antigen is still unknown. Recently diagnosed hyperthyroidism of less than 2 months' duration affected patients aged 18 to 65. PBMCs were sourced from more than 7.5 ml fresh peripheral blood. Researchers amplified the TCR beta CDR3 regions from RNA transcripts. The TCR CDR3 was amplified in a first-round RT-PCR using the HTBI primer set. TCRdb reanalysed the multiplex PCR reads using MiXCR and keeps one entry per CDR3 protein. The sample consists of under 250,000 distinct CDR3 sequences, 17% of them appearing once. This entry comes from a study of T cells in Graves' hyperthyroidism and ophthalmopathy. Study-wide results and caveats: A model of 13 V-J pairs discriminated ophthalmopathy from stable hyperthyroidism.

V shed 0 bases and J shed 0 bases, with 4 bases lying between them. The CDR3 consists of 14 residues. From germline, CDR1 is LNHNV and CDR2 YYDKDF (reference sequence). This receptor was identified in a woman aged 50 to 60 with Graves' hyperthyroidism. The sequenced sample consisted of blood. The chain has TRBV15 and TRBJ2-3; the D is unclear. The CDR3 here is CATSRDQSTDTQYF. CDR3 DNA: TGTGCCACCAGCAGAGATCAAAGCACAGATACGCAGTATTTT.